This T cell receptor beta chain was retrieved from a study of response to subunit inactivated influenza vaccine. One entry per CDR3 protein, called by TCRdb with MiXCR from the RT-PCR reads. The sample shows some 540,000 distinct CDR3 sequences, roughly 25% of them seen only once. This same sample was also taken into another study, of T cells expressing NK-cell markers. Per that paper: Libraries used 5'RACE template switching adding universal primer site and UMIs. There were seven HCMV-seropositive donors and one seronegative donor among the eight sequenced. About six donors showed dominant NKG2C+ clonotypes comprising about 1.0-8% of their CD8+ T cells.

Sequences were derived from CD4+ T cells sorted from PBMCs, sampled 12 days after vaccination. This receptor was obtained from a man aged 45-65 years who received an inactivated influenza vaccine.

This chain's CDR3 is CSVRQGSTDTQYF. Written as DNA, the CDR3 is TGCAGCGTTCGACAGGGTTCCACAGATACGCAGTATTTT. The chain employs TRBV29-1 and TRBJ2-3; 7 bases map to TRBD1. Per germline, CDR1 SQVTM and CDR2 ANQGSEA. V lost 5 bases, J lost 2 bases, and 4 bases stayed unmatched. This CDR3 region has 13 residues.